This T cell receptor beta chain emerged from a study of a mutant IDH1 vaccine in newly diagnosed glioma. In the case of this clone: What it recognizes is unknown.

Time point of the sample: week 35, safety follow-up. The investigators gave 300 ug of mutant IDH1 20-mer peptide in each vaccine dose, together with topical imiquimod. Here immunoSEQ multiplex PCR was the method, and the copy in TCRdb shows in-frame clones only, minus some. Here the sample spans approximately 41,000 clones, 80% to 90% being singletons. Trimming removed 2 bases at V and 0 bases at J, with 8 bases between. The germline V gene has CDR1 MDHEN and CDR2 SYDVKM. The CDR3 runs 15 residues. The receptor was isolated from a man in his forties or fifties with glioma. V and J are TRBV28 and TRBJ2-1; tentative D call: TRBD2 (6 bases). The starting material was PBMCs, obtained from a glioma patient whose treatment included an IDH1 peptide vaccine. This CDR3 reads CASSLLGGSYNEQFF. Written as DNA, the CDR3 is TGTGCCAGCAGTTTACTCGGGGGCTCCTACAATGAGCAGTTCTTC.